A selection of T cell receptor beta chains follows, all from one sample in a study of cytomegalovirus exposure and HLA in healthy donors. Clones were sequenced by immunoSEQ multiplex PCR, and TCRdb holds only the in-frame ones, with some missing. The repertoire holds about 190,000 clones, around 81% seen once, with about 1.8% in the top ten. Sequenced: PBMCs. These receptors were collected from a man between 18 and 35 years old in good health and CMV-seronegative. Both conserved end residues are part of each CDR3. The order of the fields is V gene, D gene, clone size, J gene, CDR3 protein, CDR3 DNA. D genes are given only for firm matches. The size of a clone is reported for some rows only, either as once, few or many, or as a class for expanded clones.

v_call: TRBV9; d_call: NA; clone_size: NA; j_call: TRBJ2-6; cdr3_aa: CASSEAPNLINSGANVLTF; cdr3_nt: TGTGCCAGCAGCGAAGCGCCCAACTTGATAAACTCTGGGGCCAACGTCCTGACTTTC
v_call: TRBV9; d_call: NA; clone_size: NA; j_call: TRBJ1-5; cdr3_aa: CASSVGDSNQPQHF; cdr3_nt: TGTGCCAGCAGCGTCGGAGATAGCAATCAGCCCCAGCATTTT
v_call: TRBV6-6; d_call: TRBD1; clone_size: few; j_call: TRBJ1-1; cdr3_aa: CASSFGTENTEAFF; cdr3_nt: TGTGCCAGCAGTTTCGGGACAGAGAACACTGAAGCTTTCTTT
v_call: TRBV10-2; d_call: TRBD1; clone_size: NA; j_call: TRBJ1-4; cdr3_aa: CASRSGTGGGTKELFF; cdr3_nt: TGCGCCAGCAGATCCGGGACAGGGGGAGGTACGAAAGAACTGTTTTTT
v_call: TRBV4-3; d_call: TRBD1; clone_size: once; j_call: TRBJ2-3; cdr3_aa: CASSQARPGTEVTDTQYF; cdr3_nt: TGCGCCAGCAGCCAAGCCCGCCCAGGGACAGAAGTCACAGATACGCAGTATTTT
v_call: TRBV30; d_call: TRBD2; clone_size: NA; j_call: TRBJ2-1; cdr3_aa: CACGSGRAGWDEQFF; cdr3_nt: TGTGCCTGTGGGAGCGGGAGGGCCGGGTGGGATGAGCAGTTCTTC
v_call: TRBV30; d_call: TRBD1; clone_size: once; j_call: TRBJ2-7; cdr3_aa: CAWSGQGACEQYF; cdr3_nt: TGTGCCTGGAGTGGGCAGGGGGCTTGCGAGCAGTACTTC
v_call: TRBV28; d_call: NA; clone_size: NA; j_call: TRBJ1-3; cdr3_aa: CASSPGVENTIYF; cdr3_nt: TGTGCCAGCAGCCCGGGGGTAGAAAACACCATATATTTT
v_call: TRBV7-9; d_call: NA; clone_size: NA; j_call: TRBJ2-1; cdr3_aa: CSSSLRNEQFF; cdr3_nt: TGTTCCAGCAGCTTGCGCAATGAGCAGTTCTTC
v_call: TRBV6-1; d_call: NA; clone_size: NA; j_call: TRBJ1-6; cdr3_aa: CASSEALEGALSLHF; cdr3_nt: TGTGCCAGCAGTGAAGCGCTAGAGGGAGCATTGTCCCTCCACTTT
v_call: TRBV10-3; d_call: NA; clone_size: NA; j_call: TRBJ1-5; cdr3_aa: CAISVSGGNQPQHF; cdr3_nt: TGTGCCATCAGTGTCTCGGGTGGCAATCAGCCCCAGCATTTT
v_call: TRBV9; d_call: NA; clone_size: NA; j_call: TRBJ1-4; cdr3_aa: CASSVVPGDEKLFF; cdr3_nt: TGTGCCAGCAGCGTAGTTCCAGGGGATGAAAAACTGTTTTTT
v_call: TRBV19; d_call: TRBD1; clone_size: NA; j_call: TRBJ1-1; cdr3_aa: CASSPDRGALDRTEAFF; cdr3_nt: TGTGCCAGTAGTCCTGACAGGGGAGCGTTAGACAGAACGGAAGCTTTCTTT